This T cell receptor beta chain was identified during a study of T-cell memory formation after mild COVID-19. Comment on this clonotype: What it binds is not known.

Findings of the study overall: Some SARS-CoV-2-responding clones were already detected in memory before infection.

The TCR alpha and TCR beta cDNA libraries, bearing sample barcodes and UMIs, were generated by 5'RACE using constant-segment primers. TCRdb independently ran MiXCR on the 5' RACE reads; one entry per CDR3 protein. The repertoire consists of a few hundred thousand distinct CDR3 sequences, with approximately 19% occurring once and the leading ten covering roughly 21%. The sequenced sample consisted of PBMCs or a T cell subset sorted from them (not recorded which). The sequence derives from a man aged 18 to 30 who had mild COVID-19 (a few samples of this study predate the infection). Cell type and time point are not known.

In DNA, the CDR3 is TGTGCCAGCGGGACGGACCCTCCTGGGGCCAACGTCCTGACTTTC. Protein sequence: CASGTDPPGANVLTF. The chain links TRBV19 to TRBJ2-6, with D possibly called TRBD1 or TRBD2 (5 bases each). V dropped 9 bases and J dropped 2 bases, with 14 bases sitting between them. Germline CDR1 is LNHDA and CDR2 is SQIVND (reference sequence). The CDR3 extends over 15 amino acids.